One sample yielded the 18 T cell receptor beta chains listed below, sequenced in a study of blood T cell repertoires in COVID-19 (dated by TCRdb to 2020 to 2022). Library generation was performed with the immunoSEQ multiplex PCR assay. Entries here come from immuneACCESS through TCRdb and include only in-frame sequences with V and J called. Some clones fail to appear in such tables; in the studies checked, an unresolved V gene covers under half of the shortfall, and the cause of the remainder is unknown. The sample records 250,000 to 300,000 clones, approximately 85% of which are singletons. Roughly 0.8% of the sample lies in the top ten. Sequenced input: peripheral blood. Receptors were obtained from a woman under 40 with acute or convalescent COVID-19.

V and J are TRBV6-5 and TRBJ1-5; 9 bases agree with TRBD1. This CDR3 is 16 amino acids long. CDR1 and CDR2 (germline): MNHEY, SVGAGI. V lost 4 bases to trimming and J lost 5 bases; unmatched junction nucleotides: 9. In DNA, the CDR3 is TGTGCCAGCAGTTCAAAGGGACAGGGTACTGATCAGCCCCAGCATTTT. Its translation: CASSSKGQGTDQPQHF.

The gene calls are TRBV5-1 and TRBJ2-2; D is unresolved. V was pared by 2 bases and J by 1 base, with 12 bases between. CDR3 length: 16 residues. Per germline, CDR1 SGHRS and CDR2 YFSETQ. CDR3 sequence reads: CASSFSITRNTGELFF. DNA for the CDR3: TGCGCCAGCAGCTTCTCAATTACACGGAACACCGGGGAGCTGTTTTTT.

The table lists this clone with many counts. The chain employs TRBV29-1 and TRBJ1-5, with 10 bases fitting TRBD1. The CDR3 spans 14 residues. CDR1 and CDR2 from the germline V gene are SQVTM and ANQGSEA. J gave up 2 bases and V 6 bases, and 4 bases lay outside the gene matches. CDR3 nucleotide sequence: TGCAGCGTGGGGACAGGGGATGGCAATCAGCCCCAGCATTTT. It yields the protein CSVGTGDGNQPQHF.

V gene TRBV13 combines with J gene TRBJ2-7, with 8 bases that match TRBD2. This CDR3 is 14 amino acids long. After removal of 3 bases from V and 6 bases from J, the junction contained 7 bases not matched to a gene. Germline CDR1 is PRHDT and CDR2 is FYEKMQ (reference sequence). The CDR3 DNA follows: TGTGCCAGCAGCTTTAGCGGGGCCGTAGGCGAGCAGTACTTC. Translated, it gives CASSFSGAVGEQYF.

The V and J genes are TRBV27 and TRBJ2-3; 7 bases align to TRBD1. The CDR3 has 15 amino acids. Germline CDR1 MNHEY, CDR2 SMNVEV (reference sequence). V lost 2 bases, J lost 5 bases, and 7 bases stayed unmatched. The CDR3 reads CASSLGDRVRDTQYF. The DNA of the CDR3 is TGTGCCAGCAGTTTAGGAGACAGGGTGCGAGATACGCAGTATTTT.

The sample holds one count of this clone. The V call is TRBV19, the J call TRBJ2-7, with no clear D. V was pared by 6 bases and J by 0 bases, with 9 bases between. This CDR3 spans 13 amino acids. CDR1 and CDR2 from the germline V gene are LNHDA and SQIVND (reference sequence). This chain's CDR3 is CASRTGSSYEQYF. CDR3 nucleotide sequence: TGTGCCAGTAGGACGGGTAGCTCCTACGAGCAGTACTTC.

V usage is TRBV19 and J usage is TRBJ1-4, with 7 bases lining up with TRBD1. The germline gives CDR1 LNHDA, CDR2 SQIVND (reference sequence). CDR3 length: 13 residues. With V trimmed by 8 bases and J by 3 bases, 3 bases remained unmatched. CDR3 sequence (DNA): TGTGCCAGTGGGGACAGACCTAATGAAAAACTGTTTTTT. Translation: CASGDRPNEKLFF.

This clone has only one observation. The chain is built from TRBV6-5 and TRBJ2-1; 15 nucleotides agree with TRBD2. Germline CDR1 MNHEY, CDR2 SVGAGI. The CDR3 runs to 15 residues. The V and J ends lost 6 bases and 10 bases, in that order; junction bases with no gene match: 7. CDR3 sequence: CASSSRTSGRDEQFF. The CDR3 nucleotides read TGTGCCAGCAGCTCTCGGACTAGCGGGAGGGACGAGCAGTTCTTC.

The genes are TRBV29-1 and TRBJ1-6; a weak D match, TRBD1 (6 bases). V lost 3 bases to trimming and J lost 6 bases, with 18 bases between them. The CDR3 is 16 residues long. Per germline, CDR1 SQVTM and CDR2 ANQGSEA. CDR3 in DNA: TGCAGCGTTGAGTGGCCCGGGCAGGGGAGTAATTCACCCCTCCACTTT. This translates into CSVEWPGQGSNSPLHF.

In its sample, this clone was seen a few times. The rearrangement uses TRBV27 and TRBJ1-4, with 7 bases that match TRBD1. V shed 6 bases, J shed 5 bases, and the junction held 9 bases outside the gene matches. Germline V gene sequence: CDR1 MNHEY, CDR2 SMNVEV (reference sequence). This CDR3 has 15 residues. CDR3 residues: CASRTRGQQNEKLFF. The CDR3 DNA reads TGTGCCAGCAGAACCAGGGGACAGCAAAATGAAAAACTGTTTTTT.

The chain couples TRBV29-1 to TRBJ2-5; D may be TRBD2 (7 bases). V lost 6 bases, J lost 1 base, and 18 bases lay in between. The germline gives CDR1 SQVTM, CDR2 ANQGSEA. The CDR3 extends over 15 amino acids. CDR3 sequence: CSVPKGGPLQETQYF. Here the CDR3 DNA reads TGCAGCGTCCCTAAGGGGGGGCCCCTCCAAGAGACCCAGTACTTC.

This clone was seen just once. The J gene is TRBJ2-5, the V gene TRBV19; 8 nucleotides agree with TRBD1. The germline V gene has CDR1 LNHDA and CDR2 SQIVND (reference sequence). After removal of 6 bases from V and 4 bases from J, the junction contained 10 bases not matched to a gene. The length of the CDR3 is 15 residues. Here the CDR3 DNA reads TGTGCCAGTAGACCCGGACAGGGTCTAGGAGAGACCCAGTACTTC. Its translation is CASRPGQGLGETQYF.

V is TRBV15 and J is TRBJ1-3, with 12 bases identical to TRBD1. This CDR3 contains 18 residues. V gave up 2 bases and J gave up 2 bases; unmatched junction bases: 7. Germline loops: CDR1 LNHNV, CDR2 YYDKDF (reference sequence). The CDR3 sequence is CATSRTAGQGATGNTIYF. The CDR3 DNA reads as TGTGCCACCAGCAGAACGGCGGGACAGGGGGCGACTGGAAACACCATATATTTT.

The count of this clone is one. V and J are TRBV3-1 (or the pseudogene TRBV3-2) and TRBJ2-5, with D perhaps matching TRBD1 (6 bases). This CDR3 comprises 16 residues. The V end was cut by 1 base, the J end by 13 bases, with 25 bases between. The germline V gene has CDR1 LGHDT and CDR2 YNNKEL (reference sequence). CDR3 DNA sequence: TGTGCCAGCAGCCAAGTTAGGACTCGAGGGGGTGCTAGATGGTACTTC. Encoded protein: CASSQVRTRGGARWYF.

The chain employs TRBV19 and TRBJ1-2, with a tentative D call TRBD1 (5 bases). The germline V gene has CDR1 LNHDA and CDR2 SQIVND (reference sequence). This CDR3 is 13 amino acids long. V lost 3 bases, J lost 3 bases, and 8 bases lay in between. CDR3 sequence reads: CASSIGRDYGYTF. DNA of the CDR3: TGTGCCAGTAGTATCGGCAGGGACTATGGCTACACCTTC.

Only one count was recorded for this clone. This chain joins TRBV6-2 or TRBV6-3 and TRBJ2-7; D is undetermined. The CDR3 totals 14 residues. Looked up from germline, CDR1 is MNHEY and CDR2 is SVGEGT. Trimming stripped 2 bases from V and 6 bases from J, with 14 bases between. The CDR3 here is CASSYGPFPAEQYF. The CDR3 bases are TGTGCCAGCAGTTACGGGCCTTTCCCTGCCGAGCAGTACTTC.

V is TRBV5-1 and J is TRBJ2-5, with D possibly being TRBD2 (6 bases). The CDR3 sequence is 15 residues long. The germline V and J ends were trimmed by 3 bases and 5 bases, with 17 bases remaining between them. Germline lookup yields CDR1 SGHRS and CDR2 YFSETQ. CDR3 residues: CASSSLTGVTETQYF. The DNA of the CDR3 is TGCGCCAGCAGCTCCCTAACGGGAGTTACTGAGACCCAGTACTTC. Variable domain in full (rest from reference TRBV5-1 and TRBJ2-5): KAGVTQTPRYLIKTRGQQVTLSCSPISGHRSVSWYQQTPGQGLQFLFEYFSETQRNKGNFPGRFSGRQFSNSRSEMNVSTLELGDSALYLCASSSLTGVTETQYFGPGTRLLVL.

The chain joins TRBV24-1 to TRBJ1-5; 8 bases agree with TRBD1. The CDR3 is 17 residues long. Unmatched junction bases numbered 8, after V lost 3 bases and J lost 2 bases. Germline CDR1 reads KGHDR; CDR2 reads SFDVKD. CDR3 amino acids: CATSDPRTGTGNQPQHF. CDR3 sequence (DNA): TGTGCCACCAGTGATCCGCGGACAGGGACGGGCAATCAGCCCCAGCATTTT.